This T cell receptor beta chain was obtained from a study of OX40 agonist ivuxolimab in advanced cancers. Broadly, across the study: Ivuxolimab, which targeted the costimulatory receptor OX40 (CD134), was an agonistic, fully human IgG2 monoclonal antibody. Of the approximately 50 dose-escalation patients, hepatocellular carcinoma was present in roughly 19, melanoma in roughly 15, renal cell carcinoma in 9 and head and neck cancer in 9. A male proportion of around 80% and a mean age of roughly 55 years, ranging from roughly 23 to 79, were recorded for the dose-escalation cohort. The purpose of peripheral TCRbeta sequencing was to test whether ivuxolimab changed TCR sequence diversity and led to clonal T-cell expansion. Patients were allowed to have had prior anti-PD-1, anti-PD-L1 or anti-CTLA-4 therapy, and more than 35% of the dose-escalation patients had been treated with checkpoint inhibitors. Partial responses occurred in three dose-escalation patients, of whom one had hepatocellular carcinoma and two had cutaneous melanoma. Intravenous ivuxolimab was administered to patients every 2 weeks at six dose levels: 0.01, 0.1, 0.3, 1.5, 3 and 10 mg/kg. The paper describes the monotherapy dose-escalation part (N of about 54 patients) of the phase I trial of ivuxolimab.

Genomic DNA was extracted from sorted cells for sequencing of the TCRbeta CDR3 region. The immunoSEQ Assay was used to sequence the TCRbeta CDR3 regions. Held by TCRdb, this immuneACCESS table contains in-frame sequences only and omits some clones. Under half of the omission traces to an unresolved V gene where checked; the cause of the rest is unknown. The sample yields about 84,000 clones; approximately 85% were counted once. Clones ranked in the top ten supply roughly 0.22% of the sample. Trimming takes 0 bases off V and 7 bases off J; junction bases not matched to a gene: 8. From the germline V gene, CDR1 is SGHAT and CDR2 is FQNNGV. The CDR3 spans 15 residues, from the cysteine through the phenylalanine. Only the CDR3 region is kept as DNA, spanning 45 bases read in frame from base 1. Here is what the overall study found, with its caveats: Low levels of normalized T-cell clonal expansion were also seen in some patients who did not respond. At doses from 0.1 to 3.0 mg/kg, clonal expansion was seen in both CD4+ and CD8+ blood T cells between baseline and week 6. Partial responders in the 0.1-3.0 mg/kg groups had among the lowest normalized peripheral clonal expansion, especially among CD8+ T cells. After ivuxolimab, expanded clones were on average more numerous among CD8+ T cells than among CD4+ T cells. The antigen specificity of the peripheral T cells that underwent clonal expansion was not determined.

The trial excluded patients who had a history of autoimmune disease or who were on systemic immunosuppression. Peripheral blood for TCR sequencing was collected from all dose cohorts at baseline, on cycle 4 day 1, and on cycle 7 day 1. Samples were obtained from an open-label, multicenter, first-in-human phase I dose-escalation trial of ivuxolimab. Adults with locally advanced or metastatic melanoma, renal cell carcinoma, hepatocellular carcinoma or head and neck squamous cell carcinoma were enrolled in the trial. Before TCR sequencing, CD4+ and CD8+ T cells were separately sorted from peripheral blood. Points on this clone: The specificity of this receptor is unknown. No qualities accompany the bases; no much larger clone lies one base away.

The material sequenced was CD4+ or CD8+ T cells sorted from blood, taken in a trial of the OX40 agonist ivuxolimab. The receptor was isolated from an adult with an advanced solid tumor such as melanoma, head and neck, liver or kidney cancer. The V gene is TRBV11-2 and the J gene is TRBJ1-1; 7 bases in the middle match TRBD1. The DNA sequence is as follows: TGTGCCAGCAGCTTAGATCTGGACAGGACAGTTGAAGCTTTCTTT. The encoded protein is CASSLDLDRTVEAFF.